This T cell receptor beta chain was documented in a study of blood T cells in healthy people across ages. The CDR3 runs 15 residues. V shed 1 base, J shed 11 bases, and the junction held 11 bases outside the gene matches. Germline CDR1 is SGHTA and CDR2 is FQGNSA. This clonotype was detected a few times. Alongside a J-beta primer mix, a sample-barcoded 5' primer served in a second PCR lasting about 7 to 12 cycles. Per sample, CDR3-containing paired-end reads numbered at least 2.5 million. TCRdb analysed the 5' RACE reads with MiXCR anew, one entry per CDR3 protein. The data contain about 800,000 distinct CDR3 sequences, 55% to 75% of them singletons.

The V and J genes are TRBV7-2 and TRBJ2-5; 9 bases are a match to TRBD2. Source material: blood. This TCR was sampled from a man aged 30 to 39 in good health. CDR3 nucleotides: TGTGCCAGCAGCTTAGGTCCTAGCGGGGCGGGTGAGCAGTACTTC. Translation gives CASSLGPSGAGEQYF.